This TCR beta chain was retrieved from a study of T cell clonotyping in hematopoietic cell transplantation. Method: immunoSEQ multiplex PCR; TCRdb's copy keeps in-frame clones and lacks some. Here the sample spans fewer than 50,000 clones, 94% being singletons. This sequence was found in a woman aged 50 to 60 in good health. Some clones in this sample may be carry-over from other donors' samples. Input material: peripheral blood mononuclear cells.

The CDR3 nucleotides read TGTGCCAGCAGCCTTAGAGGGGGCTCTGGAAACACCATATATTTT. Its protein product is CASSLRGGSGNTIYF. This rearrangement joins TRBV28 to TRBJ1-3, with D possibly TRBD1 on 6 matching bases. The V end was cut by 6 bases, the J end by 0 bases, with 12 bases between. CDR3 length equals 15 residues. The germline V gene has CDR1 MDHEN and CDR2 SYDVKM. The full variable domain, completed using reference TRBV28 and TRBJ1-3, is DVKVTQSSRYLVKRTGEKVFLECVQDMDHENMFWYRQDPGLGLRLIYFSYDVKMKEKGDIPEGYSVSREKKERFSLILESASTNQTSMYLCASSLRGGSGNTIYFGEGSWLTVV.